This TCR beta chain was observed in a study of cytomegalovirus exposure and HLA in healthy donors. Study observations and caveats: Cytomegalovirus association was assigned to approximately 160 TCR beta chains. First-cohort TCR clusters tended to co-occur in the roughly 130 validation repertoires, a later analysis found. For cytomegalovirus status, the classifier reportedly gave diagnoses with high specificity and sensitivity.

The donors were in the roughly 130-subject validation cohort, distinct from the approximately 670-subject first cohort. The germline CDR1 and CDR2 sequences are SNHLY and FYNNEI. V shed 4 bases and J shed 8 bases, with 14 bases lying between them. The CDR3 loop spans 14 amino acids. Libraries were prepared by immunoSEQ multiplex PCR; TCRdb keeps only in-frame clonotypes and omits some of them. The sample holds tens of thousands of clones, 96% seen once. Worth noting for this clone: The antigen is undetermined.

This chain joins TRBV2 and TRBJ1-4; D is perhaps TRBD1 (5 bases). Source material: PBMCs. This TCR came from a man between 18 and 29 years old in good health and CMV-seronegative. The CDR3 loop reads CASSVRQGGEKLFF. CDR3 in DNA: TGTGCCAGCAGTGTGCGGCAGGGTGGGGAAAAACTGTTTTTT.